The rows below give T cell receptor beta chains drawn from one sample of a study of T-cell reconstitution after alpha-beta-depleted transplantation in children. Via MiXCR, TCRdb re-called the PCR reads, giving one row per CDR3 protein. This table holds around 30,000 distinct CDR3 sequences, around 7% found once. The source material was peripheral blood, sampled 60 days after TCRalphabeta/CD19-depleted stem cell transplant. These receptors originate from a child younger than two who had a stem cell transplant for acute myeloid leukemia, so the T cells may come from the graft donor. CDR3s leave out the opening cysteine and the closing phenylalanine or tryptophan.

ASSYYSRNTGELF,TRBV6-5,TRBJ2-2
ASRLRPGHQLEAF,TRBV9,TRBJ1-1
ASSLGTGSEQF,TRBV7-9,TRBJ2-1
ASTSESTRGRTGT,TRBV11-2,TRBJ2-1
ASSGPRLAETSTDTQY,TRBV13,TRBJ2-3
APRGDSSYSYNEQF,TRBV2,TRBJ2-1
ASSLVTSADTQY,TRBV11-2,TRBJ2-3
ASSYGTGEGTQY,TRBV5-8,TRBJ2-5
ASKKGGETQY,TRBV28,TRBJ2-5
ASSTDGGSWDEQF,TRBV28,TRBJ2-1
ASSTSEGSTDTQY,TRBV12-3/TRBV12-4,TRBJ2-3
ASSSRTGGEEKLF,TRBV7-2,TRBJ1-4
ASSHSKVTGIVFSSEAF,TRBV5-6,TRBJ1-1
ASSLGEANNEQF,TRBV7-3,TRBJ2-1
ACCSSRIGHFGGTGELF,TRBV2,TRBJ2-2
ASSRGYTDTQY,TRBV18,TRBJ2-3
ASSHPGTSGRRGTDTQY,TRBV7-8,TRBJ2-3
ASSQVGRATDTQY,TRBV4-3,TRBJ2-3
ASSVLPGPPNEQF,TRBV9,TRBJ2-1
ASTKYTGELF,TRBV7-9,TRBJ2-2
AWSRGTQY,TRBV30,TRBJ2-3
ASRYEAYEQY,TRBV12-3/TRBV12-4,TRBJ2-7
ASSPSAGAPNYGYT,TRBV18,TRBJ1-2
ASSQGGTSQF,TRBV4-2,TRBJ2-1
ATRDWTGPGELF,TRBV24-1,TRBJ2-2
AISEKAGEGGWYEQY,TRBV10-3,TRBJ2-7
SVVAGASTEQY,TRBV29-1,TRBJ2-7
ASSISTGRPYEQY,TRBV19,TRBJ2-7
SATGTVNQPQH,TRBV20-1,TRBJ1-5
AISGTSGSGEQF,TRBV10-3,TRBJ2-1
ASSKARGLGRTEAF,TRBV21-1,TRBJ1-1
AIPTGKDNEQF,TRBV11-1,TRBJ2-1
ASSPKGPDTEAF,TRBV7-2,TRBJ1-1
ASGLGQGGTDTQY,TRBV12-5,TRBJ2-3
ASSYGVGQY,TRBV12-3/TRBV12-4,TRBJ2-7
ASSQEWTPPETQY,TRBV3-1,TRBJ2-5
ASSQGLSSYNEQF,TRBV4-3,TRBJ2-1
ASSDSPPTGASGNTIY,TRBV6-4,TRBJ1-3
ASSGSGTPNYGYT,TRBV7-2,TRBJ1-2
ASSPKGWDTEAF,TRBV7-9,TRBJ1-1
ASSPRGEQF,TRBV7-9,TRBJ2-1
ASSPRLAGRQF,TRBV2,TRBJ2-1
ASSKITRDRAAHEQY,TRBV3-1,TRBJ2-7
ASKEGEGYEQY,TRBV2,TRBJ2-7
ASSGGRGQRIRDQPQH,TRBV5-1,TRBJ1-5